These 22 T cell receptor beta chains were sequenced from one sample in a study of STAT3 mutations in large granular lymphocyte leukemia (dated by TCRdb to the late 2010s). Library construction relied on the immunoSEQ multiplex PCR assay. What TCRdb holds here is the immuneACCESS table cut down to in-frame rearrangements. Part of the clones is not present; checked against another copy, under half of the missing clones reflect an unresolved V gene, and the others are unexplained. The table for this sample lists 7,500 to 10,000 clones; more than 85% of them were counted only once. About 66% of the sample comes from the top ten. General conclusions and limits of the study: At least one immunodominant TCRbeta clonotype was present in every T-LGLL patient, and multiple immunodominant subclonotypes appeared in about half of the T-LGLL patients.

Their specific antigens are unknown. The source material was peripheral blood mononuclear cells. Receptors were obtained from a man in his sixties with T-cell large granular lymphocyte leukemia. Some clones in this sample may be carry-over from other donors' samples. The age is the age at diagnosis.

The chain couples TRBV28 to TRBJ1-5, with no clear D. The length of the CDR3 is 11 residues. CDR1 and CDR2 from the germline V gene are MDHEN and SYDVKM. The CDR3 region has the DNA TGTGCTACAACCACCGGCCAGCCCCAGCATTTT. Translation gives CATTTGQPQHF.

The genes are TRBV12-5 and TRBJ1-1; 7 nucleotides agree with TRBD1. In germline, CDR1 is LGHNT, CDR2 FRNRAP. Trimming took 6 bases from V and 7 from J; bases not matched to a gene: 14. The CDR3 has 15 residues. The CDR3 coding sequence is TGTGCTAGTGGCCTGAGGGAGGGGGCGCTTGATGAAGCTTTCTTT. It yields the protein CASGLREGALDEAFF.

This clone has only one observation. The rearrangement uses TRBV5-6 and TRBJ2-7; no clear D. Germline CDR1 and CDR2: SGHDT and YYEEEE. With 3 bases removed from V and 6 bases from J, the gap between germline ends came to 7 bases. The CDR3 has 11 residues. CDR3 sequence (DNA): TGTGCCAGCAGCTCCTCTGGCGAGCAGTACTTC. Its protein is CASSSSGEQYF.

This clone showed up just a few times. The chain recombines TRBV7-8 with TRBJ2-5; the match to TRBD2 covers 10 bases. J gave up 12 bases and V 3 bases, and 7 bases lay outside the gene matches. The CDR3 consists of 13 residues. CDR1 SGHVS and CDR2 FQNEAQ come from the germline V gene. The CDR3, as DNA: TGTGCCAGCAGCTTTCGGACTAGCGGAACAAAGTACTTC. Residues: CASSFRTSGTKYF.

This chain joins TRBV5-1 and TRBJ2-6; D gene unclear. V was trimmed by 6 bases and J by 0 bases, leaving 7 bases between them. CDR1 and CDR2 (germline): SGHRS, YFSETQ. This CDR3 is built from 14 residues. CDR3 in amino acids: CASMMNSGANVLTF. The CDR3 DNA follows: TGCGCCAGCATGATGAACTCTGGGGCCAACGTCCTGACTTTC. Full variable domain (rest looked up from reference TRBV5-1 and TRBJ2-6): KAGVTQTPRYLIKTRGQQVTLSCSPISGHRSVSWYQQTPGQGLQFLFEYFSETQRNKGNFPGRFSGRQFSNSRSEMNVSTLELGDSALYLCASMMNSGANVLTFGAGSRLTVL.

The J gene is TRBJ2-3, the V gene TRBV5-1, with D possibly being TRBD2 (6 bases). Germline CDR1 SGHRS, CDR2 YFSETQ. V lost 4 bases, J lost 0 bases, and 15 bases lay in between. The CDR3 spans 16 residues. The CDR3 nucleotides read TGCGCCAGCAGCAGTCAAGGAGCGGGTAGCACAGATACGCAGTATTTT. It encodes CASSSQGAGSTDTQYF.

The V gene is TRBV19, the J gene TRBJ1-1; TRBD1 is a possible D gene (6 bases). There are 14 residues in the CDR3. Germline V gene lookup returns CDR1 LNHDA and CDR2 SQIVND (reference sequence). V lost 4 bases to trimming and J lost 5 bases, with 14 bases between them. CDR3 sequence: CASSTRGAGTEAFF. In DNA, the CDR3 is TGTGCCAGTAGTACTCGGGGGGCCGGGACTGAAGCTTTCTTT.

The V call is TRBV18, the J call TRBJ2-1; D remains ambiguous. Per the germline V gene, CDR1 is KGHSH and CDR2 is LQKENI. With 3 bases removed from V and 6 bases from J, the gap between germline ends came to 9 bases. The CDR3 contains 13 residues. The CDR3 DNA follows: TGTGCCAGCTCACCCCGACAAACCAATGAGCAGTTCTTC. Protein sequence: CASSPRQTNEQFF.

V usage is TRBV6-5 and J usage is TRBJ1-2; weak D call: TRBD1 (5 bases). CDR3 length: 14 residues. Trimming shortened V by 2 bases and J by 7 bases, and 14 bases separated the two germline ends. The germline CDR1 and CDR2 sequences are MNHEY and SVGAGI. DNA of the CDR3: TGTGCCAGCAGTTACAGGCAGGGAAGGGGTGGCTACACCTTC. Amino acids: CASSYRQGRGGYTF.

This rearrangement joins TRBV21-1 to TRBJ2-7; the D call of TRBD2 is as the table states it, not checked on the DNA. TRBV21-1 is a pseudogene locus. This CDR3 is 16 amino acids long. This chain's CDR3 is CASSSHRLADNYEQYF. CDR3 nucleotide sequence: TGTGCCAGCAGCTCACATCGACTAGCGGATAATTACGAGCAGTACTTC.

The chain couples TRBV5-1 to TRBJ1-4, with 9 bases matching TRBD1. After removal of 4 bases from V and 7 bases from J, the junction contained 8 bases not matched to a gene. Germline V gene data show CDR1 as SGHRS and CDR2 as YFSETQ. The CDR3 runs 15 residues. The CDR3 nucleotides are TGCGCCAGCAGCAACTCGGGACAGGGAGGTGAAAAACTGTTTTTT. This codes for CASSNSGQGGEKLFF.

The chain carries TRBV7-6 and TRBJ2-7; TRBD1 matches at 7 bases. CDR1 and CDR2 (germline): SGHVS, FNYEAQ. V gave up 3 bases and J gave up 3 bases; unmatched junction bases: 2. The CDR3 loop spans 13 amino acids. The CDR3 reads CASSFRQGYEQYF. The CDR3 bases are TGTGCCAGCAGCTTCCGACAGGGCTACGAGCAGTACTTC.

The J gene is TRBJ2-3, the V gene TRBV5-1; no firm D call. Deletions cut 0 bases from V and 4 bases from J, with 6 bases between. CDR1 is SGHRS, CDR2 YFSETQ, per germline. The CDR3 consists of 13 residues. This chain's CDR3 is CASSLGWADTQYF. CDR3 sequence (DNA): TGCGCCAGCAGCTTGGGTTGGGCAGATACGCAGTATTTT. The complete variable domain, with remaining parts taken from reference TRBV5-1 and TRBJ2-3, reads KAGVTQTPRYLIKTRGQQVTLSCSPISGHRSVSWYQQTPGQGLQFLFEYFSETQRNKGNFPGRFSGRQFSNSRSEMNVSTLELGDSALYLCASSLGWADTQYFGPGTRLTVL.

The chain links TRBV23-1 to TRBJ2-1; D remains ambiguous. TRBV23-1 is classed as an ORF, of uncertain function. This CDR3 spans 13 amino acids. V was cut by 2 bases and J by 5 bases, with 7 bases left in between. The chain's CDR3 is CASSQPVNNEQFF. The DNA of the CDR3 is TGCGCCAGCAGTCAACCGGTAAACAATGAGCAGTTCTTC.

The chain carries TRBV28 and TRBJ1-2, with D possibly TRBD1 on 5 matching bases. The CDR3 loop spans 13 amino acids. Trimming took 6 bases from V and 5 from J, leaving 13 bases between them. Germline CDR1 MDHEN, CDR2 SYDVKM. CDR3 bases: TGTGCCAGCAGCTCCGGGGGGGGGTATGGCTACACCTTC. This translates into CASSSGGGYGYTF.

The chain has TRBV4-1 and TRBJ2-6, with 10 bases that match TRBD1. CDR1 and CDR2 (germline): MGHRA, YSYEKL. CDR3 length: 21 residues. The trim removed 1 base at V and 0 bases at J, leaving 12 bases unmatched. The CDR3 DNA sequence: TGCGCCAGCAGCCAAGTACCTCCGGGACAGGGGTTATTCTCTGGGGCCAACGTCCTGACTTTC. This sequence encodes CASSQVPPGQGLFSGANVLTF.

The gene calls are TRBV7-9 and TRBJ2-7; the D is unclear. V was trimmed by 1 base and J by 3 bases, leaving 7 bases between them. CDR1 and CDR2 from the germline V gene are SEHNR and FQNEAQ (reference sequence). The CDR3 covers 13 residues. Here the CDR3 DNA reads TGTGCCAGCAGCTTAGACGGACGCTACGAGCAGTACTTC. Translated, it gives CASSLDGRYEQYF.

The chain joins TRBV5-6 to TRBJ2-7; the D gene could be TRBD1 or TRBD2 (5 bases each). V lost 5 bases to trimming and J lost 7 bases, with 19 bases between them. This CDR3 has 14 residues. Germline CDR1 reads SGHDT; CDR2 reads YYEEEE. This CDR3 is CASRRDGRSVEQYF. The CDR3, as DNA: TGTGCCAGCAGACGGGACGGACGTTCTGTGGAGCAGTACTTC.

The V and J genes are TRBV6-6 and TRBJ1-2, with 8 bases fitting TRBD1. V lost 6 bases, J lost 8 bases, and 11 bases stayed unmatched. Germline CDR1 MNHNY, CDR2 SVGAGI (reference sequence). CDR3 length: 14 amino acids. The CDR3 loop reads CASRGEGQGAGYTF. As DNA, the CDR3 is TGTGCCAGCAGGGGGGAAGGACAGGGCGCCGGCTACACCTTC.

V and J are TRBV18 and TRBJ2-1; tentatively, D is TRBD1 or TRBD2 (5 bases each). CDR3 length: 15 residues. CDR1 and CDR2 (germline): KGHSH, LQKENI. Trimming removed 2 bases from V and 5 bases from J, with 13 bases in between. The CDR3: CASSPGTARDNEQFF. The CDR3 DNA sequence: TGTGCCAGCTCACCAGGGACGGCCCGAGACAATGAGCAGTTCTTC.

The V and J genes are TRBV5-1 and TRBJ2-3; 7 nucleotides agree with TRBD2. With 3 bases clipped from V and 0 bases from J, the junction kept 4 bases outside the gene matches. Germline V CDR1 and CDR2: SGHRS, YFSETQ. The CDR3 loop spans 15 amino acids. CDR3 coding DNA: TGCGCCAGCAGCTCCCCTAGCGGAAGCACAGATACGCAGTATTTT. Translated, it gives CASSSPSGSTDTQYF.

This clone came up once. The chain combines TRBV5-1 with TRBJ1-6; 10 bases are a match to TRBD1. Germline V gives CDR1 SGHRS, CDR2 YFSETQ. The CDR3 contains 16 residues. Trimming removed 1 base from V and 9 bases from J; junction bases left unmatched: 7. In DNA, the CDR3 is TGCGCCAGCAGCTTGAAGACCGGGACAGGGGCTTCACCCCTCCACTTT. It encodes CASSLKTGTGASPLHF.